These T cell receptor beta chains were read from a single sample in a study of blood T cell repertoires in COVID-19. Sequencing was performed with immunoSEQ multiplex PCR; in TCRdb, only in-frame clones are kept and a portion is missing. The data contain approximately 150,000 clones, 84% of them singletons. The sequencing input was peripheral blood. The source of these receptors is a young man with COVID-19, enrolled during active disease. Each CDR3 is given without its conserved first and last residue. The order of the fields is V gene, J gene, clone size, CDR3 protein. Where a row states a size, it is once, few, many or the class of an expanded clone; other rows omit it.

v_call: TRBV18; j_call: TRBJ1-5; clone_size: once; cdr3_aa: ASSRGEDQPQH
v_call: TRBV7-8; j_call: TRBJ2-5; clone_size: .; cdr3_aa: ASSLTGLETQY
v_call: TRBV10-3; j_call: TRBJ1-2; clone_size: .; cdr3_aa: AISRNEGARYGYT
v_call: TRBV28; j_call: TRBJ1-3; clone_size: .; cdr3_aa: ASSFGSGNTIY
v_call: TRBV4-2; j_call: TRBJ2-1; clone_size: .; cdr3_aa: ASSQRGGDYGNEQF
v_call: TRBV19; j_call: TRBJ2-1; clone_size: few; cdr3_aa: ASSRDSFNEQF
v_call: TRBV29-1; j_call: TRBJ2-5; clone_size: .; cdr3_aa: SAVLVGETQY
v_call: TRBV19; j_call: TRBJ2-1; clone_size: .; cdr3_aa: ASSLSPATSGRADEQF
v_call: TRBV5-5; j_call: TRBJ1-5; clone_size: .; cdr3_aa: ASSLGTGNQPQH
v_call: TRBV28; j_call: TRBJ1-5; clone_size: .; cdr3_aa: ASGTGAWFNNQPQH
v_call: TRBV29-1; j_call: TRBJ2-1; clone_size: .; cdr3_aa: SVRGGGGNEQF
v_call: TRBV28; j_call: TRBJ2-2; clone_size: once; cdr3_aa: ATLHPPRMGTSGSRDTGELF
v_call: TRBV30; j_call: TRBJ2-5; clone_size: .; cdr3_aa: AWSGKGLAEETQY
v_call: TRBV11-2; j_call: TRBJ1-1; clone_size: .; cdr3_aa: ASSLTTGGNTEAF
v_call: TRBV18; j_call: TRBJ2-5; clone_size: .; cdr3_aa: ASSPSAQKETQY
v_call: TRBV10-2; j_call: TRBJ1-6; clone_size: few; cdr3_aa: ASRSKDRVVVGPPLH
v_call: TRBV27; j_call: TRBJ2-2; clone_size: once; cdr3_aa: ASSPGLAGVLAGELF
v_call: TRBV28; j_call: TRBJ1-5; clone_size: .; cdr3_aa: ASSFRQGVPPQH
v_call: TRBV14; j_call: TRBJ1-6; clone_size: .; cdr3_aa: ASSRDRVSPLH
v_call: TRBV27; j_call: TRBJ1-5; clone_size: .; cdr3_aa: ASSSDRGPNQPQH
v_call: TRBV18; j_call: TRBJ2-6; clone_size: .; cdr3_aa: ASSPEWGANVLT
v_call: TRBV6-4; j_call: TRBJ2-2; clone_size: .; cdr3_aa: ASSDSSTGELF
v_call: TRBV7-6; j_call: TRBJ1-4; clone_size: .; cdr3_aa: ASSLFRGGGEKLF
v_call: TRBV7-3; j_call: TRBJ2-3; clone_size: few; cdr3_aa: ASSPLGSGTDTQY
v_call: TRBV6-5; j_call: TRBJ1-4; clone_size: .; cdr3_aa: ASSLRDRVEKLF
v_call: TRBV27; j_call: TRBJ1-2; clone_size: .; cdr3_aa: ASSSGQGGYGYT
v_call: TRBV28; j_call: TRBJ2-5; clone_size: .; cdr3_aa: ASSSSGETQY
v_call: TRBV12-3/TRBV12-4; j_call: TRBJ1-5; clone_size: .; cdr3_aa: ASSRRGGQPQH
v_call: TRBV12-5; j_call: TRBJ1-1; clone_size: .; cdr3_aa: ASGSPYTEAF
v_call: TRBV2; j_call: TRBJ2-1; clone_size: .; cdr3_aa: ASRSGLAEYNEQF
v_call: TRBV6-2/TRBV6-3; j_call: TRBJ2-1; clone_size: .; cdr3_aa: ASSFTASGSYNEQF
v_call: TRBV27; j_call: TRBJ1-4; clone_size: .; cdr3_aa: ASSLSWAGDGEKLF
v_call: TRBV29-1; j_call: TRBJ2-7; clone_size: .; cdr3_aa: SVAASYEQY
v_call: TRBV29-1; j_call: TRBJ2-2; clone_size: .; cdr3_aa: SVEDWPANTGELF
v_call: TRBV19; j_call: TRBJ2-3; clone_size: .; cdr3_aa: ASSIGSSYDTDTQY
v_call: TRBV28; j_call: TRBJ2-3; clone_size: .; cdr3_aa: ASGQTSGRAIDTQY
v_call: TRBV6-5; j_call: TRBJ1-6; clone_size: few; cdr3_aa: ASSPGTGGGSPLH
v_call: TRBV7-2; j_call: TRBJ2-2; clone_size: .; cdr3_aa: ASSLMLAANTGELF
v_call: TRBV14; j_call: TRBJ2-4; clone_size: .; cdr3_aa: ASSRLTGFKNIQY
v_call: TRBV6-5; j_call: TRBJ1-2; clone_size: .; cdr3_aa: ASSYRDRDNYGYT